These 27 T cell receptor beta chains were all obtained from the same sample, sequenced in a study of response to subunit inactivated influenza vaccine. MiXCR was run by TCRdb on the RT-PCR reads, yielding one entry per CDR3 protein. The sample shows around 250,000 distinct CDR3 sequences, more than 9% of them seen only once. The material sequenced was non-naive T cells sorted from PBMCs, taken roughly 15 days before vaccination. The receptors originated from a man aged 45-60 years who received an inactivated influenza vaccine.

Many counts were recorded for this clonotype. The chain couples TRBV6-1 to TRBJ2-1; D not resolved. The CDR3 totals 14 residues. Germline V lookup: CDR1 MNHNS, CDR2 SASEGT. V was cut by 2 bases and J by 5 bases, with 10 bases left in between. The CDR3 is CASSESPGDNEQFF. In DNA, the CDR3 is TGTGCCAGCAGTGAATCGCCCGGAGACAATGAGCAGTTCTTC.

This clonotype has a handful of counts. The rearrangement uses TRBV20-1 and TRBJ1-1; the D gene is possibly TRBD1 (5 bases). From germline, CDR1 is DFQATT and CDR2 SNEGSKA (reference sequence). Trimming cost V 3 bases and J 0 bases, with 11 bases left between them. The CDR3 contains 14 residues. CDR3 coding DNA: TGCAGTGCTAGCAGGGAGTCCATGAACACTGAAGCTTTCTTT. Translating gives CSASRESMNTEAFF.

This clonotype was counted between two and nine times. The rearrangement links TRBV11-2 to TRBJ2-7; either TRBD1 or TRBD2 may fit D (5 bases each). From germline, CDR1 is SGHAT and CDR2 FQNNGV. The CDR3 sequence is 15 residues long. The ends were cut back, 1 base at V and 6 bases at J, with 16 bases in the middle. The CDR3 nucleotides are TGTGCCAGCAGCTTAGTCGAAGGGGTCCGGGGCGAGCAGTACTTC. This translates into CASSLVEGVRGEQYF.

This clonotype was seen only a few times. The rearrangement joins TRBV2 to TRBJ2-2; the D call may be TRBD1 or TRBD2 (5 bases each). The CDR3 runs 13 residues. The V gene's germline CDR1 is SNHLY and CDR2 FYNNEI. Deletions cut 3 bases from V and 6 bases from J, with 8 bases between. The CDR3 here is CASSEGVAGELFF. The CDR3 nucleotides read TGTGCCAGCAGTGAGGGGGTTGCCGGGGAGCTGTTTTTT.

This clonotype showed up many times. V usage is TRBV20-1 and J usage is TRBJ2-7; 8 nucleotides match TRBD2. CDR1 is DFQATT, CDR2 SNEGSKA, per germline (reference sequence). The CDR3 contains 14 residues. V lost 2 bases, J lost 4 bases, and 7 bases stayed unmatched. The CDR3 bases are TGCAGTGCTAGACGGGTAGCGGGAAGTTACGAGCAGTACTTC. It codes for CSARRVAGSYEQYF.

This clonotype was found a few times. J is TRBJ2-1 and V is TRBV18, with 12 bases lining up with TRBD2. The germline gives CDR1 KGHSH, CDR2 LQKENI. The CDR3 length is 16 residues. With 2 bases clipped from V and 7 bases from J, the junction kept 6 bases outside the gene matches. CDR3 coding DNA: TGTGCCAGCTCACCAAGGACTAGCGGGATTTCGAATGAGCAGTTCTTC. Its translation: CASSPRTSGISNEQFF. The full variable domain, rest sourced from reference TRBV18 and TRBJ2-1, is NAGVMQNPRHLVRRRGQEARLRCSPMKGHSHVYWYRQLPEEGLKFMVYLQKENIIDESGMPKERFSAEFPKEGPSILRIQQVVRGDSAAYFCASSPRTSGISNEQFFGPGTRLTVL.

This clonotype was picked up a small number of times. The chain links TRBV20-1 to TRBJ1-4; D is unresolved. Between the trimmed V and J ends, which lost 1 base and 0 bases, there was a span of 6 bases. The CDR3 length is 14 residues. The germline V gene encodes CDR1 DFQATT and CDR2 SNEGSKA (reference sequence). Here the CDR3 reads CSARAGSTNEKLFF. The CDR3 DNA reads as TGCAGTGCTAGAGCGGGTTCAACTAATGAAAAACTGTTTTTT.

The chain is built from TRBV7-2 and TRBJ1-1; D not certain. This CDR3 is 15 amino acids long. Germline CDR1 SGHTA, CDR2 FQGNSA. Trimming shortened V by 1 base and J by 0 bases, and 9 bases separated the two germline ends. The CDR3 bases are TGTGCCAGCAGCTTAGTCGGACGGATGAACACTGAAGCTTTCTTT. Protein: CASSLVGRMNTEAFF.

The table lists this clonotype with many counts. This chain joins TRBV5-1 and TRBJ1-1; D remains unclear. The CDR3 loop spans 14 amino acids. V was cut by 4 bases and J by 6 bases, with 16 bases left in between. The germline gives CDR1 SGHRS, CDR2 YFSETQ. The CDR3 DNA follows: TGCGCCAGCAGCGCTGGACTCCGTGAACCTGAAGCTTTCTTT. As protein: CASSAGLREPEAFF.

This clonotype was seen repeatedly, ten times or more. The chain recombines TRBV10-3 with TRBJ2-3, with TRBD2 matching 7 bases. The germline CDR1 and CDR2 sequences are ENHRY and SYGVKD. CDR3 size: 14 residues. After removal of 8 bases from V and 0 bases from J, the junction contained 5 bases not matched to a gene. The CDR3 here is CAIATRGSTDTQYF. The CDR3 bases are TGTGCCATCGCAACGCGGGGGAGCACAGATACGCAGTATTTT.

This clonotype was seen many times. This chain uses TRBV20-1 with TRBJ2-7; unclear D gene. This CDR3 comprises 13 residues. Germline V gene lookup returns CDR1 DFQATT and CDR2 SNEGSKA (reference sequence). V lost 3 bases and J lost 0, with 9 bases in between. CDR3 residues: CSASPTSSYEQYF. DNA of the CDR3: TGCAGTGCTAGTCCTACCTCCTCCTACGAGCAGTACTTC.

This clonotype was counted between two and nine times. This rearrangement joins TRBV20-1 to TRBJ1-3, with D possibly being TRBD1 (6 bases). The germline V and J ends were trimmed by 5 bases and 0 bases, with 17 bases remaining between them. From germline, CDR1 is DFQATT and CDR2 SNEGSKA (reference sequence). The CDR3 runs to 16 residues. CDR3 nucleotides: TGCAGTGCTTACAGGGACTCCAGCCCCTCTGGAAACACCATATATTTT. Its protein product is CSAYRDSSPSGNTIYF.

This clonotype was seen at least ten times. The V and J genes are TRBV30 and TRBJ1-2, with D uncertain. CDR3 length: 14 amino acids. The V and J ends lost 2 bases and 3 bases respectively, with 13 bases between them. The germline CDR1 and CDR2 sequences are GTSNPN and SVGIG (reference sequence). This chain's CDR3 is CAWSFWRQDYGYTF. The CDR3 DNA follows: TGTGCCTGGAGTTTTTGGAGGCAGGACTATGGCTACACCTTC.

The sample holds a few counts of this clonotype. The rearrangement links TRBV18 to TRBJ2-5, with TRBD2 identical over 10 bases. The ends lost 1 base at V and 2 bases at J; junction bases unmatched: 4. This CDR3 has 16 residues. Germline lookup yields CDR1 KGHSH and CDR2 LQKENI. CDR3 nucleotide sequence: TGTGCCAGCTCACCACGTTCTAGCGGGGGACAAGAGACCCAGTACTTC. Residues: CASSPRSSGGQETQYF.

This sequence joins TRBV20-1 and TRBJ2-1; D ambiguous. CDR1 is DFQATT and CDR2 is SNEGSKA in the germline V gene (reference sequence). CDR3 length equals 15 residues. Trimming shortened V by 1 base and J by 4 bases, and 14 bases separated the two germline ends. The CDR3 loop reads CSARGARSLYNEQFF. The DNA for the CDR3 is TGCAGTGCTAGAGGCGCCAGGAGCTTATACAATGAGCAGTTCTTC.

The table lists this clonotype with a few counts. The rearrangement uses TRBV10-3 and TRBJ2-1; TRBD2 matches 7 bases. From germline, CDR1 is ENHRY and CDR2 SYGVKD. The CDR3 consists of 13 residues. V dropped 7 bases and J dropped 5; count of bases not matched to a gene: 5. The CDR3 nucleotides read TGTGCCATCAAGACGGGGGGAAACAATGAGCAGTTCTTC. This encodes CAIKTGGNNEQFF.

This clonotype was seen only a few times. The chain joins TRBV5-1 to TRBJ1-3; tentatively, D is TRBD1 (5 bases). Trimming shortened V by 0 bases and J by 0 bases, and 10 bases separated the two germline ends. Germline lookup yields CDR1 SGHRS and CDR2 YFSETQ. This CDR3 is built from 16 residues. CDR3 residues: CASSLVPGTSGNTIYF. The CDR3, as DNA: TGCGCCAGCAGCTTGGTGCCGGGGACCTCTGGAAACACCATATATTTT.

The chain employs TRBV29-1 and TRBJ2-7, with a tentative D call TRBD1 (6 bases). V was pared by 6 bases and J by 4 bases, with 19 bases between. The CDR3 has 14 amino acids. Germline V lookup: CDR1 SQVTM, CDR2 ANQGSEA. The CDR3 sequence is CSVRGTNLAYEQYF. The CDR3 region has the DNA TGCAGCGTCAGAGGGACAAACCTTGCTTACGAGCAGTACTTC.

This clonotype was recorded only once. It may be a read error: a sequence one base away is much more abundant. The chain links TRBV6-1 to TRBJ2-1; tentative D call: TRBD1 (6 bases). The CDR3 is 13 residues long. Germline V gene sequence: CDR1 MNHNS, CDR2 SASEGT. The CDR3 sequence: CASDGTRNNDQFF. DNA for the CDR3: TGTGCCTCCGACGGGACACGGAACAATGATCAGTTCTTC.

The CDR3: CASSQGGIGTVAFF. The CDR3 nucleotides are TGCGCCAGCAGCCAAGGCGGTATAGGGACAGTAGCTTTCTTT. The rearrangement uses TRBV4-3 and TRBJ1-1; 7 nucleotides agree with TRBD1. The CDR3 sequence is 14 residues long. Germline trimming cut 1 base from V and 10 bases from J; bases unmatched to any gene: 9. Per germline, CDR1 LGHNA and CDR2 YSLEER.

At least ten counts were recorded for this clonotype. The chain employs TRBV20-1 and TRBJ1-5; 10 bases match TRBD1. V was clipped by 7 bases and J by 2 bases; unmatched bases: 8. The CDR3 consists of 15 residues. Germline loops: CDR1 DFQATT, CDR2 SNEGSKA (reference sequence). The CDR3 reads CSVQDRGPGNQPQHF. CDR3 sequence (DNA): TGCAGTGTCCAAGACAGGGGGCCTGGCAATCAGCCCCAGCATTTT.

This sequence joins TRBV11-2 and TRBJ1-1; no firm D call. CDR1 is SGHAT and CDR2 is FQNNGV in the germline V gene. The CDR3 runs 14 residues. Trimming removed 2 bases from V and 4 bases from J, with 11 bases in between. The DNA for the CDR3 is TGTGCCAGCAGCTTAAATACTGGTGCCACTGAAGCTTTCTTT. Translating gives CASSLNTGATEAFF. Complete variable domain (other parts from reference TRBV11-2 and TRBJ1-1): EAGVAQSPRYKIIEKRQSVAFWCNPISGHATLYWYQQILGQGPKLLIQFQNNGVVDDSQLPKDRFSAERLKGVDSTLKIQPAKLEDSAVYLCASSLNTGATEAFFGQGTRLTVV.

In DNA, the CDR3 is TGTGCCACCAGTCCAACAGGGACAGCATGGGATGAGCAGTACTTC. Its protein is CATSPTGTAWDEQYF. The chain carries TRBV24-1 and TRBJ2-1; 7 nucleotides agree with TRBD1. The end of the DNA fits TRBJ2-7 better, so the J call may be wrong. The length of the CDR3 is 15 residues. Germline CDR1 KGHDR, CDR2 SFDVKD.

This clonotype was counted many times. The CDR3: CASSPDGARDIQYF. The CDR3, as DNA: TGCGCCAGCAGCCCGGACGGGGCGAGGGACATTCAGTACTTC. This sequence joins TRBV5-1 and TRBJ2-4; D is perhaps TRBD1 or TRBD2 (5 bases each). Trimming shortened V by 4 bases and J by 8 bases, and 16 bases separated the two germline ends. CDR1 SGHRS and CDR2 YFSETQ come from the germline V gene. The CDR3 sequence is 14 residues long.

This clonotype was counted only a few times. The genes are TRBV4-3 and TRBJ2-7; D remains ambiguous. In germline, CDR1 is LGHNA, CDR2 YSLEER. V was clipped by 0 bases and J by 0 bases, with 15 bases between them. CDR3 length: 17 residues. CDR3 coding DNA: TGCGCCAGCAGCCAAGAGAGGACGCATCGTGGCTCCTACGAGCAGTACTTC. Translated, it gives CASSQERTHRGSYEQYF.

This clonotype has only a few counts. Here the CDR3 DNA reads TGTGCCAGCAAACCCGACAGGGGCTTCAATCAGCCCCAGCATTTT. Translation gives CASKPDRGFNQPQHF. The rearrangement links TRBV27 to TRBJ1-5, with TRBD1 matching 8 bases. The ends lost 7 bases at V and 3 bases at J; junction bases unmatched: 8. This CDR3 contains 15 residues. Germline CDR1 and CDR2: MNHEY and SMNVEV (reference sequence).

This clonotype was observed a few times. The gene calls are TRBV20-1 and TRBJ2-7, with TRBD2 matching 8 bases. The CDR3 length is 15 residues. Per the germline V gene, CDR1 is DFQATT and CDR2 is SNEGSKA (reference sequence). V dropped 0 bases and J dropped 13; count of bases not matched to a gene: 17. CDR3 protein: CSARENPGGATPNYF. In nucleotides, the CDR3 is TGCAGTGCTAGAGAGAACCCCGGGGGGGCCACCCCAAACTACTTC.